This paragraph covers one T cell receptor beta chain sequence. The CDR3 consists of 15 residues. The germline V gene has CDR1 SGHDT and CDR2 YYEEEE. V gave up 5 bases and J gave up 6 bases; unmatched junction bases: 8. This entry belongs to a study of blood T cells in healthy people across ages. Primed by a sample-barcoded 5' primer and a J-beta primer mix, a second PCR proceeded for roughly 6 to 12 cycles. MiXCR, run by TCRdb on the 5' RACE reads, gives a single entry per CDR3 protein. The sample consists of 1,300,000 or so distinct CDR3 sequences, approximately 59% of them appearing once. This TCR was sampled from a man aged 18 to 35 in good health. J is TRBJ1-4 and V is TRBV5-6; TRBD1 matches at 9 bases. The sequenced sample was blood. The CDR3 spells CASSFWTGVDEKLFF. DNA for the CDR3: TGTGCCAGCAGTTTCTGGACAGGGGTGGATGAAAAACTGTTTTTT.